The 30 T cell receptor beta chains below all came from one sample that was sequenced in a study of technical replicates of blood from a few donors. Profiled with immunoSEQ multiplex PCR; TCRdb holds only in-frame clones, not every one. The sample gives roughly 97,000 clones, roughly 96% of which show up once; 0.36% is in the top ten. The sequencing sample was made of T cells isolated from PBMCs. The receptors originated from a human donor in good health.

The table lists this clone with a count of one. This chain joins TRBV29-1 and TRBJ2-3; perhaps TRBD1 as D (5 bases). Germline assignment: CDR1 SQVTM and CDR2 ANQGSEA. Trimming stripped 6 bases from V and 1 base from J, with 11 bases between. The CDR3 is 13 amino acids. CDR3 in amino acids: CSVRTLGTDTQYF. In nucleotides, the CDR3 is TGCAGCGTAAGGACACTCGGCACAGATACGCAGTATTTT.

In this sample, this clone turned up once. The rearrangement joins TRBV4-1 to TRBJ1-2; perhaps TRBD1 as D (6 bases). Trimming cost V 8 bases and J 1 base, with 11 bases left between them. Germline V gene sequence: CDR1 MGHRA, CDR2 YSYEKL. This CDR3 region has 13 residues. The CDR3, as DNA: TGCGCCAGCTCGACAGGTTTTAACTATGGCTACACCTTC. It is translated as CASSTGFNYGYTF.

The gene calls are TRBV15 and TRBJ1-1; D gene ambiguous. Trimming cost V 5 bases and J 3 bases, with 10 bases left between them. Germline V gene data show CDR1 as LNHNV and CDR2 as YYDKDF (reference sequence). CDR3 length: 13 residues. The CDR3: CATSEREDTEAFF. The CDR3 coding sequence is TGTGCCACCAGCGAGAGGGAGGACACTGAAGCTTTCTTT.

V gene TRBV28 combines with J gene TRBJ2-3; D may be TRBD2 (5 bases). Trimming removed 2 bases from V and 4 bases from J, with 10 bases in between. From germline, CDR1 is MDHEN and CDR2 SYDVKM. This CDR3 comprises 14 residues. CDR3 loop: CASSLNREADTQYF. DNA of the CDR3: TGTGCCAGCAGTTTAAACCGGGAAGCAGATACGCAGTATTTT. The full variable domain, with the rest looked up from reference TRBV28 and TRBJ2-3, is DVKVTQSSRYLVKRTGEKVFLECVQDMDHENMFWYRQDPGLGLRLIYFSYDVKMKEKGDIPEGYSVSREKKERFSLILESASTNQTSMYLCASSLNREADTQYFGPGTRLTVL.

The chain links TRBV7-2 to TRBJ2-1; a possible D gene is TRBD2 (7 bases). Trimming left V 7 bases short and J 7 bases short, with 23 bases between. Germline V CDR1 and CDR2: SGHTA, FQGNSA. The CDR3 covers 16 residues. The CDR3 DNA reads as TGTGCCAGCATCCCCTCTGGGGGGGCCATCATAAATGAGCAGTTCTTC. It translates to CASIPSGGAIINEQFF.

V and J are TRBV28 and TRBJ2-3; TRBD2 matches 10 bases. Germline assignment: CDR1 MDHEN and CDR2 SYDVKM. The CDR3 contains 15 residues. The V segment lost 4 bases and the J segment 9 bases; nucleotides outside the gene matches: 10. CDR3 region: CASSYLSGRATTQYF. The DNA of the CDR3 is TGTGCCAGCAGTTACCTAAGCGGGAGGGCCACGACGCAGTATTTT. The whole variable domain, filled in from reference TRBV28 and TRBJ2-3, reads DVKVTQSSRYLVKRTGEKVFLECVQDMDHENMFWYRQDPGLGLRLIYFSYDVKMKEKGDIPEGYSVSREKKERFSLILESASTNQTSMYLCASSYLSGRATTQYFGPGTRLTVL.

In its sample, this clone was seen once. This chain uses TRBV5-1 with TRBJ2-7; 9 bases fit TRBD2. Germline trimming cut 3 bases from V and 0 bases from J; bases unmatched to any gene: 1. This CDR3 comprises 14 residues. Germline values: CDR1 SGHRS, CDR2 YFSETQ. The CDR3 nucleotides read TGCGCCAGCAGCTATAGCGGGGGCTCCTACGAGCAGTACTTC. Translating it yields CASSYSGGSYEQYF.

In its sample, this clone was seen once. CDR3 amino acids: CASFSSGNTIYF. CDR3 DNA sequence: TGTGCCAGTTTTAGCTCTGGAAACACCATATATTTT. The chain couples TRBV19 to TRBJ1-3; no clear D gene. The CDR3 is made up of 12 amino acids. CDR1 is LNHDA, CDR2 SQIVND, per germline (reference sequence). V was clipped by 8 bases and J by 0 bases, with 5 bases between them.

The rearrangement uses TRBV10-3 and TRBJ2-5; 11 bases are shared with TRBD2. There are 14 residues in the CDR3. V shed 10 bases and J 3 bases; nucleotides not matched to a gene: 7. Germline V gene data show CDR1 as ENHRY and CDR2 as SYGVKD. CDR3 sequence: CATGSGRAEETQYF. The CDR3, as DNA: TGTGCCACCGGTAGCGGGAGGGCCGAAGAGACCCAGTACTTC.

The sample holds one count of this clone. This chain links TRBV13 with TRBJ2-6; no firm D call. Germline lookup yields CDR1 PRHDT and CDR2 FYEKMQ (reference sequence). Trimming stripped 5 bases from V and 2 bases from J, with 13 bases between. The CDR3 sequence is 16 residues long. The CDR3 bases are TGTGCCAGCAGCCTATCTCTTGGGCCTGGGGCCAACGTCCTGACTTTC. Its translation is CASSLSLGPGANVLTF.

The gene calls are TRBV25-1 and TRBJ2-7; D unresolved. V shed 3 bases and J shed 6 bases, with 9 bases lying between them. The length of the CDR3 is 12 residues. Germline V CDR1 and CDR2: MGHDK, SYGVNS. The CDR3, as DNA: TGTGCCAGCAGTGATGGGCTTCGCGAGCAGTACTTC. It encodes CASSDGLREQYF.

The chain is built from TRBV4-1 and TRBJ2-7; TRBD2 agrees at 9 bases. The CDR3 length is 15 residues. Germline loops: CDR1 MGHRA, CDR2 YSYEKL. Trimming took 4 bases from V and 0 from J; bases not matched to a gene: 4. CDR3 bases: TGCGCCAGCAGCCGACTAGCGGAAAGCTCCTACGAGCAGTACTTC. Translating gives CASSRLAESSYEQYF.

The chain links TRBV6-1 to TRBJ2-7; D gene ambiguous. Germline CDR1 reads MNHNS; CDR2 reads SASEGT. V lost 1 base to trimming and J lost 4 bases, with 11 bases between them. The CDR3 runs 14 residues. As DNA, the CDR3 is TGTGCCAGCAGTGAAGGGCCCAGTTTGTACGAGCAGTACTTC. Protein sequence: CASSEGPSLYEQYF.

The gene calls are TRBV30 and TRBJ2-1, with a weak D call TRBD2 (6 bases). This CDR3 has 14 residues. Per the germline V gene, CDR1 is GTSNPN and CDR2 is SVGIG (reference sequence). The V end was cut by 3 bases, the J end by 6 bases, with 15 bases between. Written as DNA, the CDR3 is TGTGCCTGGAGCTTCGGGAGCGAGTCCAATGAGCAGTTCTTC. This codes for CAWSFGSESNEQFF.

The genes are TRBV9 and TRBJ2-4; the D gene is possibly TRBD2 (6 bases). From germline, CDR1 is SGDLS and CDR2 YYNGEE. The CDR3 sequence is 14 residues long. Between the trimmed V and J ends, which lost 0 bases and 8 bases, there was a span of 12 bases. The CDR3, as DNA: TGTGCCAGCAGCGTAGGAGGAGGGTGGGACATTCAGTACTTC. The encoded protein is CASSVGGGWDIQYF.

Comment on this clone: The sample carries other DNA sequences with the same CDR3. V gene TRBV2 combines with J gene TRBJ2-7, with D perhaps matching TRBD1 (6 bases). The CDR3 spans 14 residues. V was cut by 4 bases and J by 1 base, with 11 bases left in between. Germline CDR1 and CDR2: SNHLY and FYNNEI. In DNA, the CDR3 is TGTGCCAGCAGTGTCAGGGGCAGTTCCTACGAGCAGTACTTC. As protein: CASSVRGSSYEQYF.

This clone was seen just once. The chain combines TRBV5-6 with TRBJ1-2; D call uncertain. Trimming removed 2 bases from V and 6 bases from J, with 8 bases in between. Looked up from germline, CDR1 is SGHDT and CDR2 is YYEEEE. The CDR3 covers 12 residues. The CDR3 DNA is TGTGCCAGCAGCTTCCTATTGGATGGCTACACCTTC. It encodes CASSFLLDGYTF.

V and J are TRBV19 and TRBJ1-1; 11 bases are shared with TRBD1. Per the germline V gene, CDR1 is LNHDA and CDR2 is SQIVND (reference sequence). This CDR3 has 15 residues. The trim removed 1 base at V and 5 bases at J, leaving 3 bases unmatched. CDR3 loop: CASSIGTGGYTEAFF. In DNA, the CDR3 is TGTGCCAGTAGTATAGGGACAGGGGGCTATACTGAAGCTTTCTTT.

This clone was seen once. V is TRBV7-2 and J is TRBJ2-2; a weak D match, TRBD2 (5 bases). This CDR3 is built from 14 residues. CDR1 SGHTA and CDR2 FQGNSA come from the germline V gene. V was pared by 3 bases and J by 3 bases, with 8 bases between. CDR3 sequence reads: CASSFVGDTGELFF. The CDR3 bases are TGTGCCAGCAGCTTTGTGGGAGACACCGGGGAGCTGTTTTTT.

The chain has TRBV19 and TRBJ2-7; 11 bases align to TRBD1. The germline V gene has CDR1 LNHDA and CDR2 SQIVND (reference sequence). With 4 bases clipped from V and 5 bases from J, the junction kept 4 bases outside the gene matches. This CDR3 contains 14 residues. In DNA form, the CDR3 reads TGTGCCAGTAGTAGTGGACAGGGGGCGGACGAGCAGTACTTC. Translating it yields CASSSGQGADEQYF.

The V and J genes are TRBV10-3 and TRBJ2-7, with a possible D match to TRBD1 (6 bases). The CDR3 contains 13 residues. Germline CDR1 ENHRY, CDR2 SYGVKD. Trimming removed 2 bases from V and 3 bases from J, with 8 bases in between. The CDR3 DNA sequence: TGTGCCATCAGTGAGGGACAGTTCTACGAGCAGTACTTC. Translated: CAISEGQFYEQYF.

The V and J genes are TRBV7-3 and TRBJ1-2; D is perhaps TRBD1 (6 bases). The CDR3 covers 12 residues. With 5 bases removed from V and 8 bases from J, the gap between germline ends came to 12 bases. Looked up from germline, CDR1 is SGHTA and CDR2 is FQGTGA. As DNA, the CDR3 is TGTGCCAGCAGCGTACAGGGTGTCGGCTACACCTTC. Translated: CASSVQGVGYTF.

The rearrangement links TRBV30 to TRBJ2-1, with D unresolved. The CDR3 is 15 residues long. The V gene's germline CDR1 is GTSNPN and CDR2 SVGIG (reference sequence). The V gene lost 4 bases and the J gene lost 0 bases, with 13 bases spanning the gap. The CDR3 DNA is TGTGCCTGGACTTATTCCTTTAGCTCCTACAATGAGCAGTTCTTC. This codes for CAWTYSFSSYNEQFF.

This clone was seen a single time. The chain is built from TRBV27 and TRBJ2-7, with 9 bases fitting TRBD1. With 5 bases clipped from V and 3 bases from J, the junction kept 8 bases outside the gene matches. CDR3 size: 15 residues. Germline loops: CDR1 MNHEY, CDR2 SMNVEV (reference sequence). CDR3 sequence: CASSATGGVLYEQYF. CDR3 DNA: TGTGCCAGCAGTGCAACAGGGGGCGTCCTCTACGAGCAGTACTTC.

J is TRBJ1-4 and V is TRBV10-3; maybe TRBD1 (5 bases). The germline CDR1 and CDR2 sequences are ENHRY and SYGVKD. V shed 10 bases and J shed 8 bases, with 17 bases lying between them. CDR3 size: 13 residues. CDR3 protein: CATHGGLAEKLFF. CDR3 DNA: TGTGCCACCCATGGGGGTCTAGCGGAAAAACTGTTTTTT.

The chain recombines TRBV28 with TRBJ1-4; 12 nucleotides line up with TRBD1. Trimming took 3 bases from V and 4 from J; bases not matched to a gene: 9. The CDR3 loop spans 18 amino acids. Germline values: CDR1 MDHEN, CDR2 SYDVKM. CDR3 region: CASSFYMGQGAFNEKLFF. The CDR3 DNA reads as TGTGCCAGCAGTTTTTATATGGGACAGGGGGCCTTTAATGAAAAACTGTTTTTT.

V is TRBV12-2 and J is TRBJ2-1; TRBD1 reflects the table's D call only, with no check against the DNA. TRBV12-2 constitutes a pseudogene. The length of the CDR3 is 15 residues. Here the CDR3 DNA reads TGTGCAAGTCGCTTAGAAGAGAGGGGACAGGGACGGCAGTTCTTC. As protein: CASRLEERGQGRQFF.

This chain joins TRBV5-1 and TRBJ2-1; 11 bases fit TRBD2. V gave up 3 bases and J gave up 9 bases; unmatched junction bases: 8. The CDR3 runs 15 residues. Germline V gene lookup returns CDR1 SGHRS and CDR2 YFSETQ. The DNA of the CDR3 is TGCGCCAGCAGCTGGGGGCTAGCGGGAGGTTTTGAGCAGTTCTTC. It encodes CASSWGLAGGFEQFF.

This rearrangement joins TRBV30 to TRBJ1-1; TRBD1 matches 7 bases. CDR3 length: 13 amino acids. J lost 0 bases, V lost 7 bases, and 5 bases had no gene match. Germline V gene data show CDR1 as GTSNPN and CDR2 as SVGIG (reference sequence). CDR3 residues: CASPGQMNTEAFF. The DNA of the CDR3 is TGTGCCTCCCCGGGACAGATGAACACTGAAGCTTTCTTT.

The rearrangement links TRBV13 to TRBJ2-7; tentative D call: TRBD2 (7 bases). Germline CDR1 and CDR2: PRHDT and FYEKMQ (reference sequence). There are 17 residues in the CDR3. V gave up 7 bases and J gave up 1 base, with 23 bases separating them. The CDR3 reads CASTTQGPAGKSYEQYF. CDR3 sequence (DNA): TGTGCCAGCACAACACAGGGCCCAGCGGGAAAATCCTACGAGCAGTACTTC.